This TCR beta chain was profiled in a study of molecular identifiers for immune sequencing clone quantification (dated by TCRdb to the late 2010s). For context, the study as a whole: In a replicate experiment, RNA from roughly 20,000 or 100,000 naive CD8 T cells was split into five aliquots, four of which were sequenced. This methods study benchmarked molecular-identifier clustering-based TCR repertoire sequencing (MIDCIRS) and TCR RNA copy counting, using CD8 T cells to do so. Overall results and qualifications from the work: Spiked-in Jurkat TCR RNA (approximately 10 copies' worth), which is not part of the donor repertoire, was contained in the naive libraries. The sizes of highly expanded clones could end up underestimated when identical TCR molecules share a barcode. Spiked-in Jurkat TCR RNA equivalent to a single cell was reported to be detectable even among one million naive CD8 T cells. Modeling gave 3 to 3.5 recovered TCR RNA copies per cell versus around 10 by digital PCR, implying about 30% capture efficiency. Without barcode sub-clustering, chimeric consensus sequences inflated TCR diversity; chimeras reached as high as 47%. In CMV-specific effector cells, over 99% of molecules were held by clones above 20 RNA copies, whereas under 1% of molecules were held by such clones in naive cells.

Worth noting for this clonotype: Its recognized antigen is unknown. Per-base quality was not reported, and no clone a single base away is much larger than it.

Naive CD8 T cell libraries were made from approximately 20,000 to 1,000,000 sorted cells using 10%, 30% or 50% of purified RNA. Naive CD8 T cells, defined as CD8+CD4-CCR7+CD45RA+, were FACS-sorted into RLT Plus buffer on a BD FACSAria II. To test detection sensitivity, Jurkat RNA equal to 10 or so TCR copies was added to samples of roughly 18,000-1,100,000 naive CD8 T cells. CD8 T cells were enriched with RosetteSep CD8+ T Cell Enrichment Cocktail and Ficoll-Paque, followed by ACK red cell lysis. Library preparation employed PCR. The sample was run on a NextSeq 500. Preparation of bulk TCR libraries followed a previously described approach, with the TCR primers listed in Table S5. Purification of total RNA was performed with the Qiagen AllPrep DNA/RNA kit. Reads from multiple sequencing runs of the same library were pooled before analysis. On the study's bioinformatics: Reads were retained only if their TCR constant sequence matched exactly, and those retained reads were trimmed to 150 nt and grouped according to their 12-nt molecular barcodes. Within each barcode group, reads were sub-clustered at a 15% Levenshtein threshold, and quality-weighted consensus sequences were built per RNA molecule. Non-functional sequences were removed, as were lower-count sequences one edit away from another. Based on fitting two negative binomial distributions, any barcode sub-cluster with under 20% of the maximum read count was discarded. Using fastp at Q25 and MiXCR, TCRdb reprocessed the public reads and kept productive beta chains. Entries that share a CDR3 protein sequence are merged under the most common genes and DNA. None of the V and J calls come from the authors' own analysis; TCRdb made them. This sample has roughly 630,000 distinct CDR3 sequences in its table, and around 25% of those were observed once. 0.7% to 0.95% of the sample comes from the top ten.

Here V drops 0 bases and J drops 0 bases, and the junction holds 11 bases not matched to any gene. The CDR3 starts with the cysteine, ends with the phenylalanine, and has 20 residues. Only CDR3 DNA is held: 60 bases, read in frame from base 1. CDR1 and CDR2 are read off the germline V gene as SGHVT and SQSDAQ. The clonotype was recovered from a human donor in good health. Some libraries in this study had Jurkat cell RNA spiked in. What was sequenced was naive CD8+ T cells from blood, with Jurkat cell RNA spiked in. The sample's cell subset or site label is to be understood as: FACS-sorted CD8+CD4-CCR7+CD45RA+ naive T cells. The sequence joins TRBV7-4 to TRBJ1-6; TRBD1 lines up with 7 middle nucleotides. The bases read TGTGCCAGCAGCTTAGCCCACCGGGACAGACCATACTCCTATAATTCACCCCTCCACTTT. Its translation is CASSLAHRDRPYSYNSPLHF.